This T cell receptor beta chain was captured by sequencing in a study of blood T cell repertoires in COVID-19. Study as a whole: From the United States, Italy and Spain came samples of acute and convalescent COVID-19. The cDNA or gDNA used as material had been derived from T cells, B-cell-depleted T cells, or PBMCs.

The CDR3 consists of 13 residues. Germline CDR1 and CDR2: LGHNA and YSLEER. On this clone itself: The junction differs from germline at one of its ends, possibly a read error.

Authors' analysis steps: Amplification with reference gene primers provided the estimates of nucleated cell counts. Clones were read by immunoSEQ multiplex PCR, and TCRdb kept only the in-frame ones, dropping some. Clonal size and the V and J genes are those of that table, whereas D and trimming came from the DNA. The sample records about 100,000 clones, 80% to 95% being singletons. The chain joins TRBV4-3 to TRBJ1-3; no firm D call. The sequence came from a man between 65 and 80 years old with acute or convalescent COVID-19. Source material: peripheral blood. CDR3 bases: TGCGCCAGCAGCCAAGATCGTGGAGACACCATATATTTT. Protein sequence: CASSQDRGDTIYF.